The rows below give T cell receptor beta chains drawn from one sample of a study of T cells in Graves' hyperthyroidism and ophthalmopathy. Each CDR3 protein is one row after TCRdb ran MiXCR on the multiplex PCR reads. Of hundreds of thousands of distinct CDR3 sequences in the sample, about half are singletons; the top ten hold about 7.8%. The source material was peripheral blood or thyroid tissue (not recorded which). Receptors were obtained from a woman younger than 30 with Graves' hyperthyroidism. Both conserved end residues are part of each CDR3. Fields, in order: J gene, clone size, D gene, V gene, CDR3 protein, CDR3 DNA. The D gene is left open where the match is weak. Expanded clones get a size class; other rows say once, few or many, or leave the size out.

>TRBJ2-2|-|TRBD1|TRBV20-1
CSARDLTGGDTGELFF
TGCAGTGCTAGAGATCTCACAGGGGGCGACACCGGGGAGCTGTTTTTT
>TRBJ1-2|few|TRBD1|TRBV7-9
CASNRGLRGYTF
TGTGCCAGCAACAGGGGGCTTCGGGGCTACACCTTC
>TRBJ2-5|-|TRBD2|TRBV29-1
CSVLAGGETQYF
TGCAGCGTACTAGCGGGAGGAGAGACCCAGTACTTC
>TRBJ1-2|-|-|TRBV4-1
CASSQESVDGLDYGYTF
TGCGCCAGCAGCCAAGAGAGTGTGGACGGACTTGACTATGGCTACACCTTC
>TRBJ1-2|-|-|TRBV6-1
CASRADSYGYTF
TGTGCCAGCAGGGCTGACAGCTATGGCTACACCTTC
>TRBJ2-5|-|TRBD2|TRBV10-3
CAIQRRGAETQYF
TGTGCCATCCAAAGGCGGGGGGCGGAGACCCAGTACTTC
>TRBJ1-5|-|TRBD1|TRBV25-1
CASSPGQDPNQPQHF
TGTGCCAGTAGCCCCGGACAGGACCCCAATCAGCCCCAGCATTTT
>TRBJ1-1|many|-|TRBV19
CASRPVGRGTEAFF
TGTGCCAGTAGGCCGGTGGGGCGAGGCACTGAAGCTTTCTTT
>TRBJ1-1|many|-|TRBV7-3
CASSLQGATEAFF
TGCGCCAGCAGCCTCCAGGGAGCCACTGAAGCTTTCTTT
>TRBJ2-3|few|TRBD2|TRBV29-1
CTTTPLAGGTDTQYF
TGCACAACTACCCCCCTAGCGGGAGGGACAGATACGCAGTATTTT
>TRBJ1-4|-|-|TRBV7-9
CASSLEEANEKLFF
TGTGCCAGCAGCTTGGAGGAAGCTAATGAAAAACTGTTTTTT
>TRBJ1-2|-|TRBD1|TRBV2
CARTGSNYGYTF
TGTGCCAGGACAGGGAGTAACTATGGCTACACCTTC
>TRBJ2-6|-|-|TRBV29-1
CSVEGHGRSGANVLTF
TGCAGCGTAGAGGGACACGGACGCTCTGGGGCCAACGTCCTGACTTTC
>TRBJ2-5|many|TRBD1|TRBV9
CASSVEGQGTTQYF
TGTGCCAGCAGCGTAGAGGGACAGGGTACGACCCAGTACTTC
>TRBJ1-5|-|TRBD1|TRBV2
CASRDTGAAGPQHF
TGTGCCAGCAGGGATACAGGGGCCGCAGGGCCCCAGCATTTT
>TRBJ1-1|-|-|TRBV20-1
CSDRRSGNPEAFF
TGCAGCGACCGTCGGTCGGGTAACCCTGAAGCTTTCTTT
>TRBJ2-5|-|-|TRBV20-1
CSAGGDREWETQYF
TGCAGTGCAGGGGGGGACCGAGAGTGGGAGACCCAGTACTTC